This TCR beta chain originates from a study of CD8 T cells in ankylosing spondylitis. Remarks on this clonotype: Antigen specificity is unknown.

Per germline, CDR1 SQVTM and CDR2 ANQGSEA. Trimming pared 4 bases from V and 3 bases from J, leaving 10 bases between. The CDR3 sequence is 12 residues long. Study results and caveats: Prior work had noted some motif variants in reactive arthritis blood and synovial fluid. In peripheral blood, disease-linked CD8+ clones occurred at relatively low frequencies. Blood of patients with ankylosing spondylitis appeared to be characterized by a TCR beta motif of about eight highly homologous variants. Reportedly, significant enrichment of disease-linked clones occurred in matched ankylosing spondylitis synovial fluid.

Quantitative 5'-RACE was performed with molecular barcodes, and it yielded the TCR beta libraries. TCRdb recomputed calls from the 5' RACE reads with MiXCR, one row per CDR3 protein. The table lists some 840,000 distinct CDR3 sequences, about 10% of them singletons, with around 0.51% in the top ten. The chain links TRBV29-1 to TRBJ2-7; TRBD2 is a possible D gene (5 bases). The source of this sequence is a male donor with ankylosing spondylitis. The sequencing sample was made of blood, either unsorted or a sorted T cell fraction (not recorded which). The CDR3, as DNA: TGCAGCGTTGTAGTCGGGGACTACGAGCAGTACTTC. Protein: CSVVVGDYEQYF.